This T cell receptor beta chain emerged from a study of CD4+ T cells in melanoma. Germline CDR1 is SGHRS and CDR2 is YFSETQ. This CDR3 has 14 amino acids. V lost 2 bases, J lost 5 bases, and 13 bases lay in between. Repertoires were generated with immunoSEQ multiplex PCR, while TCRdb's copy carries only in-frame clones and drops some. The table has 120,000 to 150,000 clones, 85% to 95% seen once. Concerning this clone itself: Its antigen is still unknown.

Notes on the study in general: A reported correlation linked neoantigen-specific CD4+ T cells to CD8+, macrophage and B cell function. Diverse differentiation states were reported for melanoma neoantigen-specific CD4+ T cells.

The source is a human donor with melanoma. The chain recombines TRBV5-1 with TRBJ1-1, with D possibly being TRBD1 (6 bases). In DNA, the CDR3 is TGCGCCAGCAGCTTACAGGGAGGTACGACTGAAGCTTTCTTT. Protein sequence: CASSLQGGTTEAFF. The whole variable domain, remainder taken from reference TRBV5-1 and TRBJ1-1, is KAGVTQTPRYLIKTRGQQVTLSCSPISGHRSVSWYQQTPGQGLQFLFEYFSETQRNKGNFPGRFSGRQFSNSRSEMNVSTLELGDSALYLCASSLQGGTTEAFFGQGTRLTVV.